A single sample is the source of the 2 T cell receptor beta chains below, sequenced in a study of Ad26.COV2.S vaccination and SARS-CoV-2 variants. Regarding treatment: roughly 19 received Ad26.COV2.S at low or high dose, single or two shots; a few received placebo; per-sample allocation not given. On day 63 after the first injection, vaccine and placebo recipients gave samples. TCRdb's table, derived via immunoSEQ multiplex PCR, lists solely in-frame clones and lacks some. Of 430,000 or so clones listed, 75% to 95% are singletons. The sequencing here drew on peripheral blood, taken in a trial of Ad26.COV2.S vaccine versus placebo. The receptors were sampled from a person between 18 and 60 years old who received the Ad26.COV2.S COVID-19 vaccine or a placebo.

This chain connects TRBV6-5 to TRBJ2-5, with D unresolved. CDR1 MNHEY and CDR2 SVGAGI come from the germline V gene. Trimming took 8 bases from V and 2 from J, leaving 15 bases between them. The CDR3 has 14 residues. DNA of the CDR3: TGTGCCAGCGGCTTCAGGTTATTGCAAGAGACCCAGTACTTC. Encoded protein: CASGFRLLQETQYF.

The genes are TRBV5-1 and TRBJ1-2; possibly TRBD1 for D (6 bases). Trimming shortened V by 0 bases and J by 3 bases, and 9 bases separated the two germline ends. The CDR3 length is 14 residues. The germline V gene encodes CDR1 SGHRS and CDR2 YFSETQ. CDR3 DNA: TGCGCCAGCAGCTTGGTTGGGGGCGACTATGGCTACACCTTC. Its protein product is CASSLVGGDYGYTF.